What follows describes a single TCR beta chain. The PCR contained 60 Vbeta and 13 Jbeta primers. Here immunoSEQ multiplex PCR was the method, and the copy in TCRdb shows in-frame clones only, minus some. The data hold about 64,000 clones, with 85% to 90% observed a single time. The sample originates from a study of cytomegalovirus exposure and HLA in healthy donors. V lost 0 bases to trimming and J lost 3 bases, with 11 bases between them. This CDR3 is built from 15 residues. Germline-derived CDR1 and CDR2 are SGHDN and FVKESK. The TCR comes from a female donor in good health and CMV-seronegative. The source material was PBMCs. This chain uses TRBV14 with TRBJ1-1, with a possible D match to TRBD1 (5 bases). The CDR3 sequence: CASSQDLVGDTEAFF. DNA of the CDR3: TGTGCCAGCAGCCAAGATCTGGTAGGGGACACTGAAGCTTTCTTT.